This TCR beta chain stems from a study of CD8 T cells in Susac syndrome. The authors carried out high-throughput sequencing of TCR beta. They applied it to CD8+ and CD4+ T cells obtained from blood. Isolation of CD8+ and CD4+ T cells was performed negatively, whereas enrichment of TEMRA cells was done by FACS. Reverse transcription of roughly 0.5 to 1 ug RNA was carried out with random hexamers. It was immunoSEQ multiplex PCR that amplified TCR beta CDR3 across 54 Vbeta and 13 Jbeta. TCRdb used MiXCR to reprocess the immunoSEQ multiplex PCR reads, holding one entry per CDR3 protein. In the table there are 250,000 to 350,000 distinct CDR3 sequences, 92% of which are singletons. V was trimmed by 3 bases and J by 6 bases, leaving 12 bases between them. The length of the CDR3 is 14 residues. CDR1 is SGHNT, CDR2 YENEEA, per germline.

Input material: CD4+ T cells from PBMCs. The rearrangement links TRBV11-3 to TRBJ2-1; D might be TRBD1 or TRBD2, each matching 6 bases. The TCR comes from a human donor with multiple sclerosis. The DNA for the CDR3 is TGTGCCAGCAGCTTGACGGGGGCGGTCAATGAGCAGTTCTTC. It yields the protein CASSLTGAVNEQFF.